These 3 T cell receptor beta chains came from one sample sequenced in a study of Graves' ophthalmopathy and Graves' hyperthyroidism. The sequenced template was RNA, covering the TCR beta CDR3 region. Second-round multiplex PCR came after a first-round RT-PCR that employed HTBI primers. TCRdb re-derived calls from the multiplex PCR reads in MiXCR, one entry per CDR3 protein. The table has more than 1,000,000 distinct CDR3 sequences, around a third seen once. Sequenced: peripheral blood or thyroid tissue (not recorded which). Source of these receptors: an adult man with Graves' hyperthyroidism.

The table lists this clonotype with a few counts. The chain recombines TRBV2 with TRBJ2-7; 10 nucleotides agree with TRBD1. Trimming took 3 bases from V and 1 from J; bases not matched to a gene: 6. Germline V gene data show CDR1 as SNHLY and CDR2 as FYNNEI. There are 16 residues in the CDR3. CDR3 DNA: TGTGCCAGCAGTGATGACCGGGACAGGGGATCCTACGAGCAGTACTTC. Translated, it gives CASSDDRDRGSYEQYF.

Notes on this clonotype: A much larger clonotype is one base distant, so this may be a read error. This chain connects TRBV7-3 to TRBJ2-5; possibly TRBD1 or TRBD2 for D (6 bases each). There are 14 residues in the CDR3. Germline loops: CDR1 SGHTA, CDR2 FQGTGA. V was pared by 3 bases and J by 2 bases, with 10 bases between. The CDR3 DNA sequence: TGTGCCAGCAGCTTGTGGGGGGCACAAGAGACCCAGTACTTC. Its translation: CASSLWGAQETQYF.

This clonotype was recorded at least ten times. The chain carries TRBV2 and TRBJ1-4, with 7 bases identical to TRBD1. J was trimmed by 2 bases and V by 2 bases; bases with no gene match: 2. The CDR3 runs to 15 residues. Germline lookup yields CDR1 SNHLY and CDR2 FYNNEI. This CDR3 reads CASSELDRTNEKLFF. The CDR3 coding sequence is TGTGCCAGCAGTGAATTGGACAGGACTAATGAAAAACTGTTTTTT.